One and the same sample provided the 15 T cell receptor beta chains below, sequenced in a study of blood T cell repertoires in COVID-19. Some clones are missing from TCRdb's copy, which holds only in-frame ones; the method was immunoSEQ multiplex PCR. The sample has some 120,000 clones, approximately 80% seen once. Sequencing used peripheral blood. These receptors were taken from a man aged 70-80 years with acute or convalescent COVID-19.

Only a few counts were recorded for this clone. Here the CDR3 reads CASSPIVDRVEAEAFF. CDR3 nucleotides: TGCGCCAGCAGCCCCATCGTAGACAGGGTAGAGGCTGAAGCTTTCTTT. The J gene is TRBJ1-1, the V gene TRBV5-1; 7 bases match TRBD1. CDR3 size: 16 residues. Trimming took 4 bases from V and 6 from J; bases not matched to a gene: 15. The germline V gene encodes CDR1 SGHRS and CDR2 YFSETQ.

This chain uses TRBV6-1 with TRBJ1-5; D is ambiguous. This CDR3 region has 13 residues. Trimming pared 1 base from V and 7 bases from J, leaving 8 bases between. CDR1 and CDR2 (germline): MNHNS, SASEGT. The CDR3 region is CASSEGPGQPQHF. The CDR3 nucleotides read TGTGCCAGCAGTGAAGGCCCGGGGCAGCCCCAGCATTTT.

Notes on this clone: The limits of the CDR3 on the DNA are not certain, so only TCRdb's listed CDR3 is given. The CDR3 protein is CASSSSLETQYF. The rearrangement uses TRBV28 and TRBJ2-5; TRBD2, the D gene given by the table, was not confirmed from the DNA. Germline V lookup: CDR1 MDHEN, CDR2 SYDVKM. Inclusive of both ends, the CDR3 amounts to 12 amino acids.

The V call is TRBV5-1, the J call TRBJ1-1; D unresolved. V lost 1 base and J lost 3, with 13 bases in between. The V gene's germline CDR1 is SGHRS and CDR2 YFSETQ. The CDR3 is 15 amino acids. CDR3 protein: CASSLWGEGHTEAFF. The CDR3 DNA is TGCGCCAGCAGCTTGTGGGGAGAGGGCCACACTGAAGCTTTCTTT.

This clone was observed a handful of times. This chain joins TRBV6-6 and TRBJ2-2; D gene uncertain. The V end lost 0 bases, the J end lost 4 bases, and 6 bases lay between the germline ends. Germline values: CDR1 MNHNY, CDR2 SVGAGI (reference sequence). This CDR3 is built from 14 residues. CDR3 sequence: CASSYSILTGELFF. CDR3 nucleotides: TGTGCCAGCAGTTACTCGATACTCACCGGGGAGCTGTTTTTT.

V is TRBV30 and J is TRBJ1-2; D remains ambiguous. The V gene's germline CDR1 is GTSNPN and CDR2 SVGIG (reference sequence). The V end was cut by 2 bases, the J end by 5 bases, with 18 bases between. The CDR3 spans 15 residues. The CDR3 DNA reads TGTGCCTGGAGTACCCCCCCGGCAGGCGCGTATGGCTACACCTTC. Amino acids: CAWSTPPAGAYGYTF.

The chain couples TRBV7-9 to TRBJ2-5; TRBD2 is a possible D gene (5 bases). The CDR3 length is 15 residues. V was clipped by 0 bases and J by 7 bases, with 15 bases between them. CDR1 SEHNR and CDR2 FQNEAQ come from the germline V gene (reference sequence). The CDR3 is CASSLASGLTGTQYF. CDR3 sequence (DNA): TGTGCCAGCAGCTTAGCGTCCGGACTCACGGGGACCCAGTACTTC.

V is TRBV4-1 and J is TRBJ1-2; D not certain. The length of the CDR3 is 16 residues. CDR1 and CDR2 (germline): MGHRA, YSYEKL. The ends were cut back, 1 base at V and 0 bases at J, with 12 bases in the middle. CDR3 in DNA: TGCGCCAGCAGCCAAGGAGTGGGTCAGGCTAACTATGGCTACACCTTC. This codes for CASSQGVGQANYGYTF.

The chain combines TRBV27 with TRBJ1-5, with 7 bases that match TRBD1. This CDR3 is built from 15 residues. V dropped 6 bases and J dropped 1; count of bases not matched to a gene: 6. Germline CDR1 reads MNHEY; CDR2 reads SMNVEV (reference sequence). In nucleotides, the CDR3 is TGTGCCAGCAGACCACAGGGGAACAGCAATCAGCCCCAGCATTTT. Translated, it gives CASRPQGNSNQPQHF.

The genes are TRBV5-1 and TRBJ2-1; TRBD1 matches at 8 bases. CDR3 length: 17 residues. CDR1 is SGHRS and CDR2 is YFSETQ in the germline V gene. J gave up 5 bases and V 5 bases, and 15 bases lay outside the gene matches. The CDR3 sequence: CASRPQPGGGSNNEQFF. CDR3 nucleotide sequence: TGCGCCAGCAGACCTCAACCAGGGGGCGGCTCAAACAATGAGCAGTTCTTC.

This clone was recorded at least ten times. The rearrangement links TRBV19 to TRBJ2-3; 13 bases line up with TRBD2. The CDR3 spans 15 residues. Germline V CDR1 and CDR2: LNHDA, SQIVND (reference sequence). After removal of 3 bases from V and 3 bases from J, the junction contained 0 bases not matched to a gene. The CDR3 protein is CASSMGLAGTDTQYF. The CDR3 coding sequence is TGTGCCAGTAGTATGGGACTAGCGGGGACAGATACGCAGTATTTT.

The J gene is TRBJ1-6, the V gene TRBV19; tentatively, D is TRBD1 (6 bases). This CDR3 contains 15 residues. Germline V lookup: CDR1 LNHDA, CDR2 SQIVND (reference sequence). The V gene lost 1 base and the J gene lost 9 bases, with 13 bases spanning the gap. The DNA for the CDR3 is TGTGCCAGTAGTATAGGGGGGACACTGGGTTCACCCCTCCACTTT. Encoded protein: CASSIGGTLGSPLHF.

The chain is built from TRBV6-5 and TRBJ1-1; 8 bases agree with TRBD1. This CDR3 has 12 residues. J gave up 5 bases and V 11 bases, and 7 bases lay outside the gene matches. Germline-derived CDR1 and CDR2 are MNHEY and SVGAGI. The CDR3 sequence: CALRGLQTEAFF. CDR3 nucleotide sequence: TGTGCCCTCAGGGGGCTACAGACTGAAGCTTTCTTT.

The chain couples TRBV7-9 to TRBJ2-1; 8 bases fit TRBD2. The V and J ends lost 1 base and 6 bases, in that order; junction bases with no gene match: 2. Germline assignment: CDR1 SEHNR and CDR2 FQNEAQ (reference sequence). The CDR3 extends over 14 amino acids. The CDR3 coding sequence is TGTGCCAGCAGCTTAGGCCTAGCGGGCAATGAGCAGTTCTTC. Translated: CASSLGLAGNEQFF.

The chain has TRBV19 and TRBJ2-1, with 9 bases lining up with TRBD2. Germline loops: CDR1 LNHDA, CDR2 SQIVND (reference sequence). The CDR3 runs 18 residues. With V trimmed by 3 bases and J by 0 bases, 9 bases remained unmatched. DNA of the CDR3: TGTGCCAGTAGTATTCGGAGCGGGGGGCAAAGCTCCTACAATGAGCAGTTCTTC. This encodes CASSIRSGGQSSYNEQFF. The whole variable domain, remainder taken from reference TRBV19 and TRBJ2-1, is DGGITQSPKYLFRKEGQNVTLSCEQNLNHDAMYWYRQDPGQGLRLIYYSQIVNDFQKGDIAEGYSVSREKKESFPLTVTSAQKNPTAFYLCASSIRSGGQSSYNEQFFGPGTRLTVL.